This record concerns one T cell receptor beta chain sequence. Its target is not known. The CDR3 sequence is 15 residues long. Germline values: CDR1 SGDLS, CDR2 YYNGEE. V shed 3 bases and J shed 9 bases, with 19 bases lying between them. The protocol was immunoSEQ multiplex PCR, while the TCRdb copy is restricted to in-frame clones and leaves out a portion. Here the sample spans more than 200,000 clones, about three quarters being singletons. The data originate from a study of cytotoxic CD8 clonotypes in ibrutinib-treated CLL. Study in general: Response samples followed a median around 12 months of treatment, range 6 to 36. Averaging across samples gave roughly 230,000 productive templates and fewer than 100,000 productive rearrangements. General study findings and limits: Rare overall, public clonotypes shrank or held steady under therapy.

The chain uses TRBV9 and TRBJ2-1, with D perhaps given as TRBD1 or TRBD2 (7 bases each). The sequence was obtained from a human donor with chronic lymphocytic leukemia. The sequencing used PBMCs, collected after 12 months of ibrutinib treatment. The CDR3 region is CASSDPGRGLFEQFF. CDR3 nucleotide sequence: TGTGCCAGCAGCGACCCGGGGAGGGGGCTATTTGAGCAGTTCTTC.